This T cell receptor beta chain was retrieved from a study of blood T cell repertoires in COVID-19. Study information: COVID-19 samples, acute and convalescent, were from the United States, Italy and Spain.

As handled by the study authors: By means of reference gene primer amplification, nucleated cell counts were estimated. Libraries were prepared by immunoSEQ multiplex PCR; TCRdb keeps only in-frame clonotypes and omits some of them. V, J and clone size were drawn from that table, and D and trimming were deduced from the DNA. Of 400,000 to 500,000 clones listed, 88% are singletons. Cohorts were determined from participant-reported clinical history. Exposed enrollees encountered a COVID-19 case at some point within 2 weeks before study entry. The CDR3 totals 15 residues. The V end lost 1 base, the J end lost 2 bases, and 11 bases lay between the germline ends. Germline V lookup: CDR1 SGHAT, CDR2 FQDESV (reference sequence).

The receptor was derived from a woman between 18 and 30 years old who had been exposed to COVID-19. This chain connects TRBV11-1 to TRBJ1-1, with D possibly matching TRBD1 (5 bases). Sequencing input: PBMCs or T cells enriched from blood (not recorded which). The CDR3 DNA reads TGTGCCAGCAGCTTAGGTCGGGGGAGTAACACTGAAGCTTTCTTT. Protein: CASSLGRGSNTEAFF. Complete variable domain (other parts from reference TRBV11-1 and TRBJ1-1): EAEVAQSPRYKITEKSQAVAFWCDPISGHATLYWYRQILGQGPELLVQFQDESVVDDSQLPKDRFSAERLKGVDSTLKIQPAELGDSAMYLCASSLGRGSNTEAFFGQGTRLTVV.